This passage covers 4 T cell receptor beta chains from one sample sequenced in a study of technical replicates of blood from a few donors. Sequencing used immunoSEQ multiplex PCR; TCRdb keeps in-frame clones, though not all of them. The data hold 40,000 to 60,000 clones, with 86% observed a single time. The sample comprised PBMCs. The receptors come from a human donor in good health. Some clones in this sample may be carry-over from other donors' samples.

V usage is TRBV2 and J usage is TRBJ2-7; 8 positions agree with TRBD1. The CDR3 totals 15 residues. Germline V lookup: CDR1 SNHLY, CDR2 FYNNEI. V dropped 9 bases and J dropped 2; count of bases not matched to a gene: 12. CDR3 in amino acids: CARATPDRATYEQYF. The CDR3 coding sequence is TGTGCCAGAGCGACCCCGGACAGGGCCACCTACGAGCAGTACTTC. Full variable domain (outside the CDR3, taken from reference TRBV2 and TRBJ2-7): EPEVTQTPSHQVTQMGQEVILRCVPISNHLYFYWYRQILGQKVEFLVSFYNNEISEKSEIFDDQFSVERPDGSNFTLKIRSTKLEDSAMYFCARATPDRATYEQYFGPGTRLTVT.

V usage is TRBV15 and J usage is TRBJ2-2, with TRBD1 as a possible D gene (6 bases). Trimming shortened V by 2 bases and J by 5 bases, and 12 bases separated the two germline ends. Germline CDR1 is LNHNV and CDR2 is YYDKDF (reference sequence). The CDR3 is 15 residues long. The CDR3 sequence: CATSRLQGETGELFF. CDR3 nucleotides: TGTGCCACCAGCAGATTACAGGGCGAGACCGGGGAGCTGTTTTTT.

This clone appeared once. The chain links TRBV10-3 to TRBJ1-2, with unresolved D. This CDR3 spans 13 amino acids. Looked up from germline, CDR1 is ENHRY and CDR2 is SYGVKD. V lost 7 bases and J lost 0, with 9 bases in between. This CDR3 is CAIKKETNYGYTF. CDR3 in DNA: TGTGCCATCAAGAAAGAGACTAACTATGGCTACACCTTC.

Here the CDR3 reads CASSQGTSGGYEQFF. The CDR3 DNA follows: TGCGCCAGCAGCCAAGGGACTAGCGGGGGATATGAGCAGTTCTTC. This chain joins TRBV4-3 and TRBJ2-1, with 13 bases matching TRBD2. Germline V gene data show CDR1 as LGHNA and CDR2 as YSLEER. CDR3 size: 15 residues. Losses at the gene ends were 1 base for V and 8 bases for J; bases not matched to a gene: 2.